Listed below are T cell receptor beta chains from one sample, sequenced in a study of technical replicates of blood from four donors. The protocol was immunoSEQ multiplex PCR, while the TCRdb copy is restricted to in-frame clones and leaves out a portion. The sample includes tens of thousands of clones, roughly 86% of them seen just once. Sequenced: PBMCs. All receptors derive from a human donor in good health. Some clones in this sample may be carry-over from other donors' samples. The conserved cysteine and the conserved F or W are not part of the CDR3 here. Each record gives: CDR3 protein, J gene, clone size, V gene. A row's size may be missing; if present it is once, few, many or a size class.

CDR3 protein: ASSPDFSEQY
J gene: TRBJ2-7
clone size: once
V gene: TRBV4-2

CDR3 protein: ASSGASGKTGEQY
J gene: TRBJ2-7
clone size: .
V gene: TRBV19

CDR3 protein: ASSWGGGTEAF
J gene: TRBJ1-1
clone size: medium-sized
V gene: TRBV5-4

CDR3 protein: ASSQEARAYGYT
J gene: TRBJ1-2
clone size: .
V gene: TRBV4-3

CDR3 protein: ASSAPGTGAEKLF
J gene: TRBJ1-4
clone size: .
V gene: TRBV5-1

CDR3 protein: ASIRRTGDEKLF
J gene: TRBJ1-4
clone size: .
V gene: TRBV2

CDR3 protein: ASIERLAPPGGEQF
J gene: TRBJ2-1
clone size: .
V gene: TRBV10-1

CDR3 protein: ASSLGRDRVPGYT
J gene: TRBJ1-2
clone size: .
V gene: TRBV5-4

CDR3 protein: ASSQPGTSGTGEGEQY
J gene: TRBJ2-7
clone size: .
V gene: TRBV4-2

CDR3 protein: AQRQGVNTEAF
J gene: TRBJ1-1
clone size: once
V gene: TRBV30

CDR3 protein: ASSYYGGSYNEQF
J gene: TRBJ2-1
clone size: .
V gene: TRBV6-6

CDR3 protein: ASSDTGGSYNEQF
J gene: TRBJ2-1
clone size: .
V gene: TRBV6-4

CDR3 protein: SAGEADTQY
J gene: TRBJ2-3
clone size: .
V gene: TRBV20-1

CDR3 protein: ASSSGTGWNSPLH
J gene: TRBJ1-6
clone size: .
V gene: TRBV7-2

CDR3 protein: ASSPGQAGNTIY
J gene: TRBJ1-3
clone size: .
V gene: TRBV4-1

CDR3 protein: ASSQDDRAYGYT
J gene: TRBJ1-2
clone size: .
V gene: TRBV4-3

CDR3 protein: ASSEAGPLAGEQY
J gene: TRBJ2-7
clone size: .
V gene: TRBV6-1

CDR3 protein: ASSPSGGLTDTQY
J gene: TRBJ2-3
clone size: .
V gene: TRBV5-4

CDR3 protein: ASSQDGTSDDNEQF
J gene: TRBJ2-1
clone size: .
V gene: TRBV4-3

CDR3 protein: ASSLVGRRVSSGANVLT
J gene: TRBJ2-6
clone size: .
V gene: TRBV19

CDR3 protein: ASSLGGWDSNNEQF
J gene: TRBJ2-1
clone size: once
V gene: TRBV11-2

CDR3 protein: ASSLGGTDTQY
J gene: TRBJ2-3
clone size: once
V gene: TRBV6-1

CDR3 protein: ASSLSEGYTEAF
J gene: TRBJ1-1
clone size: .
V gene: TRBV5-1

CDR3 protein: ASRGLAGSNEQF
J gene: TRBJ2-1
clone size: .
V gene: TRBV27

CDR3 protein: ASSGGPRGDTGELF
J gene: TRBJ2-2
clone size: .
V gene: TRBV9

CDR3 protein: ATSRDHRDISTDTQY
J gene: TRBJ2-3
clone size: .
V gene: TRBV15

CDR3 protein: ASSLLAGTLSYNEQF
J gene: TRBJ2-1
clone size: .
V gene: TRBV27

CDR3 protein: ASSGGGLQHYEQY
J gene: TRBJ2-7
clone size: .
V gene: TRBV2

CDR3 protein: ATARPAAEAF
J gene: TRBJ1-1
clone size: .
V gene: TRBV15

CDR3 protein: ASSLRGTGGMNTEAF
J gene: TRBJ1-1
clone size: .
V gene: TRBV7-8

CDR3 protein: ASSQEGGRGGELF
J gene: TRBJ2-2
clone size: once
V gene: TRBV4-3

CDR3 protein: ATSRGPPGTGIAETQY
J gene: TRBJ2-5
clone size: .
V gene: TRBV15

CDR3 protein: ARGEGRSQPQH
J gene: TRBJ1-5
clone size: few
V gene: TRBV25-1

CDR3 protein: ASSTGGPKRGYT
J gene: TRBJ1-2
clone size: few
V gene: TRBV5-8

CDR3 protein: ASSLTWGANVLT
J gene: TRBJ2-6
clone size: few
V gene: TRBV11-2

CDR3 protein: ASSIDGGGLGTGANVLT
J gene: TRBJ2-6
clone size: .
V gene: TRBV19

CDR3 protein: ASSQSGGNEQF
J gene: TRBJ2-1
clone size: .
V gene: TRBV7-3

CDR3 protein: ASSSYGQGTRNQPQH
J gene: TRBJ1-5
clone size: .
V gene: TRBV5-6

CDR3 protein: ASSYSASSETQY
J gene: TRBJ2-5
clone size: .
V gene: TRBV6-6

CDR3 protein: ASSHRTSGRGTLNEQF
J gene: TRBJ2-1
clone size: few
V gene: TRBV14

CDR3 protein: ASSLISWQENTGELF
J gene: TRBJ2-2
clone size: .
V gene: TRBV5-4

CDR3 protein: ASSLRGDRYYGYT
J gene: TRBJ1-2
clone size: .
V gene: TRBV7-9

CDR3 protein: ASSFSNGGSQETQY
J gene: TRBJ2-5
clone size: .
V gene: TRBV11-3

CDR3 protein: ASSERSNRLGSPLH
J gene: TRBJ1-6
clone size: .
V gene: TRBV2

CDR3 protein: ASSVTSGTDSEQF
J gene: TRBJ2-1
clone size: .
V gene: TRBV6-5

CDR3 protein: ASSQQSAGELF
J gene: TRBJ2-2
clone size: .
V gene: TRBV14

CDR3 protein: ASSPTRLAFNEQF
J gene: TRBJ2-1
clone size: once
V gene: TRBV7-8

CDR3 protein: ASSLAGIGVNEQF
J gene: TRBJ2-1
clone size: .
V gene: TRBV5-1

CDR3 protein: ASSFTHTDTQY
J gene: TRBJ2-3
clone size: .
V gene: TRBV27

CDR3 protein: ASGDRTTEAF
J gene: TRBJ1-1
clone size: .
V gene: TRBV6-5

CDR3 protein: ASSESGRAEETQY
J gene: TRBJ2-5
clone size: .
V gene: TRBV2

CDR3 protein: ASGRGRGTEAF
J gene: TRBJ1-1
clone size: .
V gene: TRBV27

CDR3 protein: ASSPQITGFGGYT
J gene: TRBJ1-2
clone size: .
V gene: TRBV7-2

CDR3 protein: SGSERETQY
J gene: TRBJ2-5
clone size: .
V gene: TRBV29-1